Reported below is one T cell receptor beta chain. This sample was taken from a study of blood T cells in healthy people across ages. In the study overall: T cells yielded about one barcoded beta molecule per two cells through template switching.

Together with a sample-barcoded 5' primer, a J-beta primer mix was included in a second PCR lasting about 6 to 11 cycles. Each CDR3 protein gets one entry after TCRdb re-called the 5' RACE reads with MiXCR. The profile shows 450,000 to 650,000 distinct CDR3 sequences, around 24% of them singletons. With 1 base removed from V and 3 bases from J, the gap between germline ends came to 6 bases. Germline lookup yields CDR1 SNHLY and CDR2 FYNNEI. This CDR3 has 13 residues. Caucasian individuals from Russia who were healthy and aged about 6 to 95 acted as donors. The same data also went into a second study, on T cells of mothers and their children. That paper adds: Over 9.5 million TCR beta CDR3 reads were obtained from each mother, and about 3 million from each child. Thymic selection molds TCR recombination products alike in related and unrelated pairs.

The sequencing input was blood. V usage is TRBV2 and J usage is TRBJ1-1, with D unclear. The receptor was isolated from a boy aged 5-17 years in good health. Here the CDR3 reads CASSEDADTEAFF. Written as DNA, the CDR3 is TGTGCCAGCAGTGAAGATGCCGACACTGAAGCTTTCTTT.